This entry describes one T cell receptor beta chain. The data were produced by immunoSEQ multiplex PCR, yet TCRdb's version contains in-frame clones alone and is incomplete. In the table there are roughly 110,000 clones, about nine tenths of which are singletons. V was trimmed by 0 bases and J by 3 bases, leaving 10 bases between them. The germline gives CDR1 SGHRS, CDR2 YFSETQ. CDR3 length: 14 amino acids. This entry is derived from a study of T cell changes during pregnancy in multiple sclerosis. The receptor's source is a female donor with multiple sclerosis, enrolled in a pregnancy study. The specimen comprised peripheral blood, sampled after pregnancy. The V call is TRBV5-1, the J call TRBJ2-7; D unclear. This CDR3 is CASSLGGGFYEQYF. The CDR3 region has the DNA TGCGCCAGCAGCTTGGGTGGCGGCTTCTACGAGCAGTACTTC.